This TCR beta chain derives from a study of T cell responses to AZD1222 COVID-19 vaccine (dated by TCRdb to 2020 to 2023). In the study overall: AZD1222 recipients with second doses at about 4 weeks or about 12 weeks were pooled, because spike-specific TCR depth and breadth did not differ between schedules. Trial participants were enrolled by age into 18-55, 56-69 and 70-plus year subgroups, with about 150, 28 and 57 TCR-sequenced participants respectively. TCR sequencing covered some 240 trial participants: 200 to 220 given two doses of AZD1222 and 26 given two doses of MenACWY control vaccine.

General study outcomes and caveats: Conclusions about previously exposed vaccinees are limited because only six or seven AZD1222 recipients were SARS-CoV-2 seropositive at baseline. Participants were mostly white British and included more females than males, and it was suggested by the authors that clonal diversity may have been underestimated. A significant rise in spike-specific TCR breadth and depth was observed after two AZD1222 doses relative to day 0 and relative to MenACWY recipients. Reportedly, almost half of the unique spike-specific TCRs recognized epitopes lying outside the regions that are mutated in the B.1.351 and B.1.1.7 variants. The whole spike protein was spanned by vaccine-associated CD4 TCRs, and dominant responses were seen in regions 160-218 and 743-854. The 56-69-year group was small, and its depth increase did not reach significance, likely because of low power. No day 14 peak-response samples were available, so repertoires were characterized only after the peak T cell response.

As regards this clone: Its specific antigen is unknown. Per-base qualities were not stored, and no clone one base away is much larger.

From the cysteine up to the phenylalanine, the CDR3 has a length of 15 residues. Left in the record is the CDR3 DNA by itself, 45 bases read in frame from the first base. The germline V gene sets CDR1 to SGHRS and CDR2 to YFSETQ. The V end gives up 3 bases and the J end 4 bases, leaving 8 bases in the junction not matched to a gene. The CDR3 regions of human TCRbeta chains were analyzed by immunosequencing. Concerning the study's data processing: TCRs in the repertoires were compared against a reference library of SARS-CoV-2-specific TCRs that had been generated with the MIRA antigen-specificity platform. Breadth meant the fraction of unique TCRs that were SARS-CoV-2-associated, whereas depth meant the fraction of total T cells that were SARS-CoV-2-associated. Each spike-specific TCR was assigned to its reactive spike region and to a CD4 or CD8 class using the MIRA data. Log10-transformed breadth and depth values were compared by one-way ANOVA with Sidak's multiple comparisons tests. TCRdb retrieved this table from immuneACCESS and kept in-frame rearrangements only. Not all clones are present; in checked studies, unresolved V genes account for under half, and no reason is known for the remainder. V and J calls and clone size are those listed in that table; D and trimming were worked out from the DNA. For this sample the table gives about 200,000 clones, of which almost 90% were detected only once. Jointly, the top ten make up approximately 7.7% of the sample.

The time point label, read with the paper, signifies: baseline before first vaccination. Vaccinee samples were obtained from the UK trials COV001 and COV002, which included a single-blind randomized controlled phase 2/3 trial of AZD1222 (ChAdOx1 nCoV-19) in healthy adults. Trial participant PBMC samples were collected at day 0 and day 28 after the second dose for TCRbeta chain sequencing. The sequence came from an adult in good health. The sample consisted of peripheral blood, taken on day 0 of AZD1222 vaccination. The rearranged segments are TRBV5-1 and TRBJ2-7; the central 9 bases match TRBD1. The CDR3 protein: CASSSGDRVSYEQYF. The bases read TGCGCCAGCAGCTCCGGGGACAGGGTCTCTTACGAGCAGTACTTC.